Below, 14 T cell receptor beta chains from the same sample are listed, as sequenced in a study of T cells expressing NK-cell markers. TCRdb reprocessed the 5' RACE reads and stores each CDR3 protein as one record, lacking DNA. Across 400,000 or so distinct CDR3 sequences, the top ten clones capture around 11% of the sample. Sequenced sample: blood T cells: a sorted CD56 or NKG2C T cell subset, CD4+ or CD8+ T cells, or bulk PBMC T cells (not recorded which). The receptor set was obtained from a woman aged 45-60 years in good health.

The V gene is TRBV7-2, the J gene TRBJ2-1. CDR1 is SGHTA, CDR2 FQGNSA, per germline. This CDR3 spans 14 amino acids. CDR3 amino acids: CASRKHQAHNEQFF.

The chain recombines TRBV4-1 with TRBJ2-3. The germline CDR1 and CDR2 sequences are MGHRA and YSYEKL. This CDR3 is built from 15 residues. This CDR3 is CASSRLASYTDTQYF.

The rearrangement joins TRBV12-3 or TRBV12-4 to TRBJ2-1; TCRdb's D gene call, TRBD2, goes unchecked for lack of DNA. The CDR3 is 17 amino acids. The CDR3 region is CASSLGGTSGSRNEQFF.

The V call is TRBV19, the J call TRBJ2-1. The CDR3 spans 12 residues. CDR1 and CDR2 from the germline V gene are LNHDA and SQIVND (reference sequence). This CDR3 reads CASSMSLAGQFF.

V usage is TRBV20-1 and J usage is TRBJ1-3; with no DNA, the TCRdb D assignment of TRBD1 cannot be verified. Germline values: CDR1 DFQATT, CDR2 SNEGSKA (reference sequence). CDR3 length equals 15 residues. CDR3 residues: CSASPDRDSGNTIYF.

The genes are TRBV21-1 and TRBJ2-7; the TRBD1 assignment by TCRdb is unverifiable without DNA. TRBV21-1 is listed as a pseudogene. This CDR3 comprises 18 residues. CDR3 loop: CASSKVPCGDRISYEQYF.

V is TRBV3-1 and J is TRBJ2-2; TCRdb's D gene call, TRBD2, goes unchecked for lack of DNA. The germline CDR1 and CDR2 sequences are LGHDT and YNNKEL (reference sequence). This CDR3 comprises 17 residues. The CDR3 here is CASSQLPAGGHTGELFF.

The CDR3 is CASSPWGRYTDTQYF. The chain recombines TRBV4-1 with TRBJ2-3; the TRBD1 assignment by TCRdb is unverifiable without DNA. CDR3 length: 15 amino acids. Per the germline V gene, CDR1 is MGHRA and CDR2 is YSYEKL.

J is TRBJ2-3 and V is TRBV2; TCRdb lists TRBD1, though no DNA is available to test this call. The CDR3 has 13 residues. Looked up from germline, CDR1 is SNHLY and CDR2 is FYNNEI. The CDR3 sequence is CASRTGVADTQYF.

This chain joins TRBV5-1 and TRBJ2-3; the TCRdb D gene call, TRBD2, has no DNA to confirm it. Germline values: CDR1 SGHRS, CDR2 YFSETQ. CDR3 length equals 15 residues. This CDR3 reads CASSSSGTFTDTQYF.

V is TRBV5-1 and J is TRBJ2-5; the D gene TCRdb calls, TRBD1, cannot be checked with no DNA. CDR1 is SGHRS, CDR2 YFSETQ, per germline. The CDR3 totals 12 residues. The chain's CDR3 is CASRPGGETQYF.

The rearrangement joins TRBV5-1 to TRBJ2-3; TCRdb names TRBD2, which stays unverified in the absence of DNA. The CDR3 is 17 residues long. Germline values: CDR1 SGHRS, CDR2 YFSETQ. The CDR3 is CASSPGLAGVGTDTQYF.

The rearrangement joins TRBV5-1 to TRBJ1-5; TCRdb returns TRBD1, unconfirmable since there is no DNA. CDR1 SGHRS and CDR2 YFSETQ come from the germline V gene. This CDR3 is built from 13 residues. CDR3: CASILQGVRPQHF.

The chain joins TRBV7-8 to TRBJ2-2; the TCRdb call, TRBD1, lacks DNA for checking. Germline V gene sequence: CDR1 SGHVS, CDR2 FQNEAQ. This CDR3 spans 15 amino acids. CDR3 region: CASSLLGGRTGELFF.